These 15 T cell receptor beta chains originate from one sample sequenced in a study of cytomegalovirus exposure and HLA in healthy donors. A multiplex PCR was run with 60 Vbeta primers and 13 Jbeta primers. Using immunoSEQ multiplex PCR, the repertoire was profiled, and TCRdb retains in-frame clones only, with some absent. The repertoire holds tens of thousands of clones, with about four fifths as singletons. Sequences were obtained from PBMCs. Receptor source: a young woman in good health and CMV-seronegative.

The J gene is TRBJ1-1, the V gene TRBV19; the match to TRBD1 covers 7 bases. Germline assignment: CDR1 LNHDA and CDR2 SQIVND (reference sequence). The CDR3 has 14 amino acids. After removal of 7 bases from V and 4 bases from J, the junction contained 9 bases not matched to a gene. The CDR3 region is CASMGTEMSTEAFF. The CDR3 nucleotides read TGTGCCAGTATGGGGACAGAGATGTCCACTGAAGCTTTCTTT.

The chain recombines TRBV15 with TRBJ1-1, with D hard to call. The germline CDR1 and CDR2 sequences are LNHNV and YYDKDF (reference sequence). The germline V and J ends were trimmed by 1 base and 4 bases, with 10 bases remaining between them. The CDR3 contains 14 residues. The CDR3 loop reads CATSRGGAVTEAFF. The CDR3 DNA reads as TGTGCCACCAGCAGAGGAGGTGCGGTCACTGAAGCTTTCTTT. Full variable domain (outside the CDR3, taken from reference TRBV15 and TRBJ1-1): DAMVIQNPRYQVTQFGKPVTLSCSQTLNHNVMYWYQQKSSQAPKLLFHYYDKDFNNEADTPDNFQSRRPNTSFCFLDIRSPGLGDTAMYLCATSRGGAVTEAFFGQGTRLTVV.

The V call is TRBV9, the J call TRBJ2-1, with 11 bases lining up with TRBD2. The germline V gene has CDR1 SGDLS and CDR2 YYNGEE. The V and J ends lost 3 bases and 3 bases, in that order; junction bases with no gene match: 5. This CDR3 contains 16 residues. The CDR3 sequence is CASSDPSGRNYNEQFF. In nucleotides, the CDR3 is TGTGCCAGCAGCGACCCTAGCGGGAGGAACTACAATGAGCAGTTCTTC. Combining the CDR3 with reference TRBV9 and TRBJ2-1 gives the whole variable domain DSGVTQTPKHLITATGQRVTLRCSPRSGDLSVYWYQQSLDQGLQFLIQYYNGEERAKGNILERFSAQQFPDLHSELNLSSLELGDSALYFCASSDPSGRNYNEQFFGPGTRLTVL.

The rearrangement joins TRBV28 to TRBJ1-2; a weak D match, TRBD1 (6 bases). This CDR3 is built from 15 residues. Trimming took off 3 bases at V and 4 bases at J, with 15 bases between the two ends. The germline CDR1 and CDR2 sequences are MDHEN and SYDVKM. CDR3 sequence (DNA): TGTGCCAGCAGTTTGGGGGGGGCATATGCCTATGGCTACACCTTC. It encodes CASSLGGAYAYGYTF.

This chain's CDR3 is CASSPPSPDTQYF. The DNA for the CDR3 is TGTGCCAGCAGCCCGCCGAGCCCAGATACGCAGTATTTT. This chain uses TRBV27 with TRBJ2-3, with D hard to call. The CDR3 is made up of 13 amino acids. Germline V gene lookup returns CDR1 MNHEY and CDR2 SMNVEV (reference sequence). V dropped 6 bases and J dropped 4 bases, with 11 bases sitting between them.

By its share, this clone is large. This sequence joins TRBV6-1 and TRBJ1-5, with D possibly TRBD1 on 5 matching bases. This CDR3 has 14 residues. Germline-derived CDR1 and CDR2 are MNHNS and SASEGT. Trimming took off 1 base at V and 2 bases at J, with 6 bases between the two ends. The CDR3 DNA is TGTGCCAGCAGTGAAGGGGGCGGCAATCAGCCCCAGCATTTT. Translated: CASSEGGGNQPQHF.

CDR3 loop: CASSPSVGQGLGEQYF. The CDR3 region has the DNA TGTGCCAGCTCACCCTCTGTGGGACAGGGGTTGGGCGAGCAGTACTTC. V and J are TRBV18 and TRBJ2-7, with TRBD1 matching over 10 bases. This CDR3 contains 16 residues. Trimming removed 3 bases from V and 6 bases from J; junction bases left unmatched: 11. Germline V lookup: CDR1 KGHSH, CDR2 LQKENI.

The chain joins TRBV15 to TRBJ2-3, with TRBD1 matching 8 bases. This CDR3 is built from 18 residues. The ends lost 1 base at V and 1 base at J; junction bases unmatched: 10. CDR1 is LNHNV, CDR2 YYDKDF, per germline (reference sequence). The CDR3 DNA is TGTGCCACCAGCAGAGGGCTACGGGACAGGCCGGGCACAGATACGCAGTATTTT. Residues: CATSRGLRDRPGTDTQYF.

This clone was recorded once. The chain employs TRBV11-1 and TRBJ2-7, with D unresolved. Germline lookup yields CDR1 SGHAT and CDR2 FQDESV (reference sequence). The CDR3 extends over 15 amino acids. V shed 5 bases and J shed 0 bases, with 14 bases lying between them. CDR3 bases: TGTGCCAGCAGCCCGAGGTTCGGAAGCTCCTACGAGCAGTACTTC. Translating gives CASSPRFGSSYEQYF.

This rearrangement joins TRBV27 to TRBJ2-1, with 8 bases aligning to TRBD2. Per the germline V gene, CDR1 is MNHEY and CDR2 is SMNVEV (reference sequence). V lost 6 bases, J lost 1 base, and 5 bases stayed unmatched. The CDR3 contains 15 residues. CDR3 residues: CASRMSGSSYNEQFF. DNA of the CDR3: TGTGCCAGCAGAATGAGCGGGAGTTCCTACAATGAGCAGTTCTTC.

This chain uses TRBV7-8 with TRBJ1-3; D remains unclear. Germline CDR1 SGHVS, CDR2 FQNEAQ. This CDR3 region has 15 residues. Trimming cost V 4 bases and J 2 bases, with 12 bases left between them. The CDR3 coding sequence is TGTGCCAGCAGCTCGGACGGGGAAACTGGAAACACCATATATTTT. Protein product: CASSSDGETGNTIYF.

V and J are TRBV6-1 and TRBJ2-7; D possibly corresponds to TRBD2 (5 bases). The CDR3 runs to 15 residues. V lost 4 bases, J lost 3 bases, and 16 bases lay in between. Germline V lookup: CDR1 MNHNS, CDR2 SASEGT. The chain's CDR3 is CASSARSGSSYEQYF. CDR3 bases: TGTGCCAGCAGTGCCCGGTCGGGGTCGAGCTACGAGCAGTACTTC.

This CDR3 is CASSRDTTGELFF. The DNA for the CDR3 is TGTGCCAGCAGCCGGGACACCACCGGGGAGCTGTTTTTT. The chain recombines TRBV7-9 with TRBJ2-2; weak D call: TRBD1 (6 bases). V lost 5 bases and J 4 bases, leaving 8 bases between the germline ends. This CDR3 comprises 13 residues. Per the germline V gene, CDR1 is SEHNR and CDR2 is FQNEAQ (reference sequence).

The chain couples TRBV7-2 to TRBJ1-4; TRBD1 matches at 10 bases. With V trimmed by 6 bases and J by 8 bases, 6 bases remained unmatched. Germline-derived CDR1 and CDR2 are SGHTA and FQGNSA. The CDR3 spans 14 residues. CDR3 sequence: CASSEGQGREKLFF. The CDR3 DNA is TGTGCCAGCAGTGAGGGACAGGGGAGGGAAAAACTGTTTTTT.

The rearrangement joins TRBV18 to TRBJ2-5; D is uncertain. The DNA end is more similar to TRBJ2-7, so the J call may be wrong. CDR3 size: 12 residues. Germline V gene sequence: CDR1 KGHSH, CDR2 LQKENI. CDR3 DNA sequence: TGTGCCAGCTCACCAAACAACTACGAGCAGTACTTC. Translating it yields CASSPNNYEQYF.